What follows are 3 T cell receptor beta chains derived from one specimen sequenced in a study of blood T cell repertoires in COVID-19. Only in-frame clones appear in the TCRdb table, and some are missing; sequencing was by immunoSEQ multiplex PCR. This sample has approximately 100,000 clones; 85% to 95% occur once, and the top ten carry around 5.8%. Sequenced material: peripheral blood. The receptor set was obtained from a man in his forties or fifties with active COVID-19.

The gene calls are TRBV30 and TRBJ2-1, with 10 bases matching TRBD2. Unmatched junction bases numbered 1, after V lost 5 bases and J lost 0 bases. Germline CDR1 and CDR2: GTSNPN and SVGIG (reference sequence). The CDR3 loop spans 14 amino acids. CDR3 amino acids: CAWASGSSYNEQFF. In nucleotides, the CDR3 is TGTGCCTGGGCTAGCGGGAGCTCCTACAATGAGCAGTTCTTC.

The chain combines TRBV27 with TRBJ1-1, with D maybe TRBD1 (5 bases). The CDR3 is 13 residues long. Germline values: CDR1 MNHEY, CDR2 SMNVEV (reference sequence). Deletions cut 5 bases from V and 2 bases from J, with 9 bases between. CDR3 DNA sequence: TGTGCCAGCAGTACCAGGGCCAACACTGAAGCTTTCTTT. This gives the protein CASSTRANTEAFF.

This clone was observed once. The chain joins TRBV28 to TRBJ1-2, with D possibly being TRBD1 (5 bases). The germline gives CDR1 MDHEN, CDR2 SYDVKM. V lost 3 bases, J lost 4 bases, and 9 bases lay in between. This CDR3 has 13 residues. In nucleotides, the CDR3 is TGTGCCAGCAGTTTTATCGGGGGCTATGGCTACACCTTC. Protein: CASSFIGGYGYTF.